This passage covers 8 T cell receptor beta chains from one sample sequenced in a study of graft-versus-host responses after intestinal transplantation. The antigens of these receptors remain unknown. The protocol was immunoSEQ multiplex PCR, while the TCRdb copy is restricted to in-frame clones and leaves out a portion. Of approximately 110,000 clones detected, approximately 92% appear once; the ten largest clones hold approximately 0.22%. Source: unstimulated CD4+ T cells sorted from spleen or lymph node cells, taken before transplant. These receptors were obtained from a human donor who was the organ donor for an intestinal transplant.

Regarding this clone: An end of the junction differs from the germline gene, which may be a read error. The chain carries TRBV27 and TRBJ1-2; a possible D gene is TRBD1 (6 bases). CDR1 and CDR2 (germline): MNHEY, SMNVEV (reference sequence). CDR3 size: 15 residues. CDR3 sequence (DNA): TGTGCCAGCAGTGTATCCCCTTACCAGGGGTATGGCTACACCTTC. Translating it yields CASSVSPYQGYGYTF.

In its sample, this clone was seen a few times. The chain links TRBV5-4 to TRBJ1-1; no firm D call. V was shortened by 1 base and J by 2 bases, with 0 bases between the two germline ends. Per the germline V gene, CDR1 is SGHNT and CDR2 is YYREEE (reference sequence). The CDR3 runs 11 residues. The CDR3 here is CASSLNTEAFF. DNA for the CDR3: TGTGCCAGCAGCTTGAACACTGAAGCTTTCTTT.

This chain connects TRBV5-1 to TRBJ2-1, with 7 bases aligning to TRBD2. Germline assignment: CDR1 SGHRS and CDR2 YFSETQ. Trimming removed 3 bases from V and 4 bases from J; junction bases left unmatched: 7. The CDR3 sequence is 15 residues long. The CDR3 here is CASSWGGVVYNEQFF. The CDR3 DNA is TGCGCCAGCAGCTGGGGGGGAGTGGTTTACAATGAGCAGTTCTTC.

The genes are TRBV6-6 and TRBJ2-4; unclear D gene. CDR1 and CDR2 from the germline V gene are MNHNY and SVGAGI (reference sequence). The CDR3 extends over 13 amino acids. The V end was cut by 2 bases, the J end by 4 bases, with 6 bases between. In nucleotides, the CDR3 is TGTGCCAGCAGTTACCGGTCTAAAAACATTCAGTACTTC. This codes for CASSYRSKNIQYF.

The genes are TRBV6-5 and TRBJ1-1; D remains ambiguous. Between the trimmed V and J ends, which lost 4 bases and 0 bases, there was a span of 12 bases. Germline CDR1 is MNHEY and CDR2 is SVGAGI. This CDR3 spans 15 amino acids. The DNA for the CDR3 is TGTGCCAGCAGTTCTAGTCCGTCCATGAACACTGAAGCTTTCTTT. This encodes CASSSSPSMNTEAFF.

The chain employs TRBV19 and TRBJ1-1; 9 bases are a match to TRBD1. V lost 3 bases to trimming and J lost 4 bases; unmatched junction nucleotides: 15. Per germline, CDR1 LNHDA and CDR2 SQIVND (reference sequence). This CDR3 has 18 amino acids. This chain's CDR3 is CASSMKRPGQGIFTEAFF. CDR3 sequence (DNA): TGTGCCAGTAGTATGAAGCGACCGGGACAGGGAATCTTCACTGAAGCTTTCTTT.

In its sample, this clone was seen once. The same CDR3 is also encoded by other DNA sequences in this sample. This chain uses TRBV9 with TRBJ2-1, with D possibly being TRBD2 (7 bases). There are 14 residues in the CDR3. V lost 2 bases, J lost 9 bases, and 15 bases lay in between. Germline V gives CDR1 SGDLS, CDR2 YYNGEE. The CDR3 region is CASSVGRGAGEQFF. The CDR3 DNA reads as TGTGCCAGCAGCGTGGGTCGGGGGGCAGGTGAGCAGTTCTTC.

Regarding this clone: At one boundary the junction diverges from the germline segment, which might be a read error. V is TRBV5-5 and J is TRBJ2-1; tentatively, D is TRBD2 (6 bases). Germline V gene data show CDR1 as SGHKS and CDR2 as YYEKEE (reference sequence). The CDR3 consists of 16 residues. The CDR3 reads CASSQVTGVTYNEQFF. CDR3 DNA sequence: TGCGCCAGCAGCCAGGTTACGGGAGTTACCTACAATGAGCAGTTCTTC.